The entry below gives a single T cell receptor (beta chain) sequence along with its context. Its target is unknown. Germline V gene data show CDR1 as SGHRS and CDR2 as YFSETQ. The CDR3 loop spans 17 amino acids. V lost 2 bases to trimming and J lost 1 base, with 18 bases between them. PCR involved 60 Vbeta and 13 Jbeta primers. The repertoire was sequenced with immunoSEQ multiplex PCR; TCRdb's copy has only in-frame clones and lacks some. Of about 110,000 clones in the sample, roughly 73% were seen once. This entry belongs to a study of cytomegalovirus exposure and HLA in healthy donors. Study outcomes and limitations: Rarity marked most TCR sequences, yet some public TCRs occurred in many donors.

The sample was PBMCs. The chain combines TRBV5-1 with TRBJ1-1; TRBD1 is a possible D gene (6 bases). The sequence derives from a woman aged 25-40 years in good health and CMV-seronegative. In DNA form, the CDR3 reads TGCGCCAGCAGCTTAGGGGGGGGGCAGGGAGAGAACACTGAAGCTTTCTTT. This codes for CASSLGGGQGENTEAFF. The full variable domain, completed using reference TRBV5-1 and TRBJ1-1, is KAGVTQTPRYLIKTRGQQVTLSCSPISGHRSVSWYQQTPGQGLQFLFEYFSETQRNKGNFPGRFSGRQFSNSRSEMNVSTLELGDSALYLCASSLGGGQGENTEAFFGQGTRLTVV.